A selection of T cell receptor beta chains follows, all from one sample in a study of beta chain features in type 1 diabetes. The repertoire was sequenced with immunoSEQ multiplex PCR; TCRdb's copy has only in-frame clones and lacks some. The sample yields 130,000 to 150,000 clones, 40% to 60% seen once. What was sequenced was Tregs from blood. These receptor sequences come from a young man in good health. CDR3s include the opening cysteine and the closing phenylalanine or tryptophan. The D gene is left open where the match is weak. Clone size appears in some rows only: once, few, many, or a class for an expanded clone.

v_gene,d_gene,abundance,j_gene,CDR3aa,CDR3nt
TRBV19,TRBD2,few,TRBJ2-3,CATSKAGVTDTQYF,TGTGCCACCTCAAAGGCGGGGGTCACAGATACGCAGTATTTT
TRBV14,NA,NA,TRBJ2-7,CASSPGTYEQYF,TGTGCCAGCAGCCCGGGGACCTACGAGCAGTACTTC
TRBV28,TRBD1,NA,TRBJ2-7,CASSGLGQGMREQYF,TGTGCCAGCAGCGGATTGGGACAGGGGATGAGGGAGCAGTACTTC
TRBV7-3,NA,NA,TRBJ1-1,CASSLWGGGTEAFF,TGTGCCAGCAGCTTGTGGGGGGGTGGGACTGAAGCTTTCTTT
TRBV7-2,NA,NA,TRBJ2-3,CASSLQAERTDTQYF,TGTGCCAGCAGCTTACAAGCGGAACGCACAGATACGCAGTATTTT
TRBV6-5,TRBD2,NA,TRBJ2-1,CASRHRGTSTNEQFF,TGTGCCAGCCGACACCGGGGGACTAGCACAAATGAGCAGTTCTTC
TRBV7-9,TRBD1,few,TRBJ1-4,CASGVWGQGQEKLFF,TGTGCCAGCGGCGTATGGGGACAGGGGCAGGAAAAACTGTTTTTT
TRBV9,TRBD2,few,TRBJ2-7,CASSPWGGIGYEQYF,TGTGCCAGCAGCCCCTGGGGGGGGATTGGCTACGAGCAGTACTTC
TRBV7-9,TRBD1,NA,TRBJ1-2,CASSLNTGAFYGYTF,TGTGCCAGCAGCTTGAATACAGGGGCCTTCTATGGCTACACCTTC
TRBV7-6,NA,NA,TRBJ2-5,CASSKYFGAVQETQYF,TGTGCCAGCAGCAAATACTTTGGTGCGGTCCAAGAGACCCAGTACTTC
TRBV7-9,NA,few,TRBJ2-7,CASSLVGAEQYF,TGTGCCAGCAGCTTAGTTGGGGCCGAGCAGTACTTC
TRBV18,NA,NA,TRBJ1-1,CASSPDFFSEAFF,TGTGCCAGCTCACCAGATTTCTTTAGTGAAGCTTTCTTT
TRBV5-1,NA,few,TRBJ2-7,CASSFDRFYEQYF,TGCGCCAGCAGCTTTGACAGGTTCTACGAGCAGTACTTC
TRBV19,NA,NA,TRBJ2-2,CASSISPNTGELFF,TGTGCCAGTAGTATATCTCCGAACACCGGGGAGCTGTTTTTT
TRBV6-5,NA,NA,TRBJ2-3,CASSYGPVRATQYF,TGTGCCAGCAGCTACGGACCGGTCAGGGCTACGCAGTATTTT
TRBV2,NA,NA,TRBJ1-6,CASTGNSPLHF,TGTGCCAGCACGGGTAATTCACCCCTCCACTTT
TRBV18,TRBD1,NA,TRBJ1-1,CASSPGGGGTEAFF,TGTGCCAGCTCACCAGGAGGGGGCGGTACTGAAGCTTTCTTT
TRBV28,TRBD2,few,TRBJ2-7,CASSSGLAGVYEQYF,TGTGCCAGCAGTTCAGGACTAGCGGGAGTATACGAGCAGTACTTC
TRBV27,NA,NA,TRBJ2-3,CASSVVGSTDTQYF,TGTGCCAGTTCCGTCGTCGGGAGCACAGATACGCAGTATTTT
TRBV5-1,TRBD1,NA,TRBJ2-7,CASRRQGVKYF,TGCGCCAGCAGACGACAGGGGGTTAAGTACTTC
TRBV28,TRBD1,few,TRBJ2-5,CASRHRTGAGPETQYF,TGTGCCAGCAGGCACCGGACAGGGGCAGGCCCGGAGACCCAGTACTTC
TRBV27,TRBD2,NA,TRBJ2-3,CASSLTSGDPTQYF,TGTGCCAGCAGTTTGACTAGCGGGGACCCAACGCAGTATTTT
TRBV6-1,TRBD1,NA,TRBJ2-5,CASRTGTGHLGEQYF,TGTGCCAGCAGGACCGGGACAGGGCATCTGGGGGAGCAGTACTTC
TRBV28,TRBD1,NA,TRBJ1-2,CASSPRGQYGYTF,TGTGCCAGCAGTCCGAGGGGGCAGTATGGCTACACCTTC
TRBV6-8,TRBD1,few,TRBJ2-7,CASSSPDRGKKQYF,TGTGCCAGCAGTTCCCCGGACAGGGGGAAGAAGCAGTACTTC
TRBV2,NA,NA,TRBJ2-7,CASTDSGFTYEQYF,TGTGCCAGCACTGATAGCGGCTTTACCTACGAGCAGTACTTC
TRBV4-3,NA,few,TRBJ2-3,CASSQRRFVDTQYF,TGCGCCAGCAGCCAACGGCGGTTCGTAGATACGCAGTATTTT
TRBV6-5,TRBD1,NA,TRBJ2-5,CASSYLTGGSRETQYF,TGTGCCAGCAGTTACTTGACAGGGGGCTCAAGAGAGACCCAGTACTTC
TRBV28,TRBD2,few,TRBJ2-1,CASSSPPGLAGANEQFF,TGTGCCAGCAGTTCCCCACCGGGACTAGCGGGAGCCAATGAGCAGTTCTTC
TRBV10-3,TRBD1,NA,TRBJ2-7,CAISRGQGGHEQYF,TGTGCCATCAGTAGGGGACAGGGGGGGCACGAGCAGTACTTC
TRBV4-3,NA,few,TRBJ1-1,CASSQVGSWTEAFF,TGCGCCAGCAGCCAAGTGGGCAGTTGGACTGAAGCTTTCTTT
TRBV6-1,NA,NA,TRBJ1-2,CASSEEGVRVGYTF,TGTGCCAGCAGTGAAGAAGGGGTCCGGGTTGGCTACACCTTC
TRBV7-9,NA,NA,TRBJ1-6,CASSSLEWEGYNSPLHF,TGTGCCAGCAGCTCCCTCGAATGGGAGGGCTATAATTCACCCCTCCACTTT
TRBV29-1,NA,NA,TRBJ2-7,CSVERWGQGYEQYF,TGCAGCGTTGAACGCTGGGGACAAGGCTACGAGCAGTACTTC
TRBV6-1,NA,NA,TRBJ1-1,CASSFTGSAFF,TGTGCCAGCAGTTTTACAGGGTCGGCTTTCTTT
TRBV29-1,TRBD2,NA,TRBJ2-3,CSVGTSGSTDTQYF,TGCAGCGTTGGGACTAGCGGGAGCACAGATACGCAGTATTTT
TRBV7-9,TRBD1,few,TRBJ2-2,CASSFWGQGNRELFF,TGTGCCAGCAGCTTTTGGGGACAGGGTAACCGGGAGCTGTTTTTT
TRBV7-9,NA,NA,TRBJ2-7,CASSPHYEQYF,TGTGCCAGCAGCCCCCACTACGAGCAGTACTTC
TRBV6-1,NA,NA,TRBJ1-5,CASSGRTAAGVGNQPQHF,TGTGCCAGCAGTGGACGGACAGCGGCTGGAGTTGGCAATCAGCCCCAGCATTTT
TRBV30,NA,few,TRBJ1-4,CARTFNEKLFF,TGTGCCCGGACGTTTAATGAAAAACTGTTTTTT
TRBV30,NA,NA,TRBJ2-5,CACTRVSLETQYF,TGTGCCTGCACTAGGGTCTCCCTGGAGACCCAGTACTTC
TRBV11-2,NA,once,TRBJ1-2,CASSFGQRGYTF,TGTGCCAGCAGCTTTGGACAGAGGGGCTACACCTTC
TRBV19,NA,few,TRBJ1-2,CASLEGTNYGYTF,TGTGCCAGCCTGGAGGGGACTAACTATGGCTACACCTTC
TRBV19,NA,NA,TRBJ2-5,CASSPRELLWETQYF,TGTGCCAGTAGTCCGCGAGAGTTACTATGGGAGACCCAGTACTTC
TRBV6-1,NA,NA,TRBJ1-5,CASMRVYNQPQHF,TGTGCCAGCATGAGGGTATACAATCAGCCCCAGCATTTT
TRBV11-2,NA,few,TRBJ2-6,CASSARGGANVLTF,TGTGCCAGCAGCGCACGAGGGGGGGCCAACGTCCTGACTTTC
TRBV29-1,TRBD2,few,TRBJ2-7,CSVGGGSYEQYF,TGCAGCGTGGGGGGAGGGTCCTACGAGCAGTACTTC
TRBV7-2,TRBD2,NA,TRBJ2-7,CASSRGGFPLEQYF,TGTGCCAGCAGCCGGGGGGGGTTTCCCCTCGAGCAGTACTTC
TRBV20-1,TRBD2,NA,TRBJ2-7,CSVGLAGYF,TGCAGTGTCGGACTAGCTGGGTACTTC
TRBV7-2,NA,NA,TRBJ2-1,CASSLIGEQFF,TGTGCCAGCAGCTTAATCGGTGAGCAGTTCTTC
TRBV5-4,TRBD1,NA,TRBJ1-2,CASSWLAGQGAYRASGYTF,TGTGCCAGCAGCTGGCTTGCGGGACAGGGGGCGTACCGGGCTTCTGGCTACACCTTC
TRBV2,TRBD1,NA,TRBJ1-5,CASNRQGSNQPQHF,TGTGCCAGCAATAGACAGGGCAGCAATCAGCCCCAGCATTTT
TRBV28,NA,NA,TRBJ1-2,CASSFGRTGPYGYTF,TGTGCCAGCAGTTTTGGGAGGACCGGACCCTATGGCTACACCTTC
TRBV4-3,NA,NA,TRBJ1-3,CASSPGGPRSGNTIYF,TGCGCCAGCAGCCCCGGGGGACCGCGTTCTGGAAACACCATATATTTT